The source of this T cell receptor beta chain is a study of human T cells and chemical hapten exposure. The CDR3 totals 14 residues. Trimming removed 0 bases at V and 5 bases at J, with 10 bases between. In germline, CDR1 is SGHDN, CDR2 FVKESK. There are a few counts of this clonotype. Under the authors' procedure: A per-sample median of about 100,000 TCRs was observed, with counts ranging from 23,224 to 690,600. TCRdb ran MiXCR on the RACE reads and lists one entry per CDR3 protein. In this record, the V and J calls reflect TCRdb's handling and not the investigators' own analysis. The sample carries about 110,000 distinct CDR3 sequences, 9.5% to 11% recorded once. Time point of the sample: patch test 1, 2 weeks after DPC sensitization. The treatment was: therapeutic diphenylcyclopropenone sensitization with weekly scalp DPC.

The rearrangement uses TRBV14 and TRBJ1-1; a possible D gene is TRBD1 (6 bases). This sequence was found in a woman in her thirties or forties with alopecia areata. Some clones in this sample may be carry-over from other donors' samples. Sequenced material: whole blood, taken in connection with sensitization to the hapten diphenylcyclopropenone (DPC). CDR3 residues: CASSQEGGWTEAFF. The DNA for the CDR3 is TGTGCCAGCAGCCAAGAGGGGGGCTGGACTGAAGCTTTCTTT.